A selection of T cell receptor beta chains follows, all from one sample in a study of cytotoxic CD8 clonotypes in ibrutinib-treated CLL. Data came from immunoSEQ multiplex PCR; TCRdb stores just in-frame clones and leaves some out. The sample has around 150,000 clones; 81% are singletons. The sequencing here drew on PBMCs, taken after 12 months of ibrutinib treatment. The receptor set was obtained from a human donor with chronic lymphocytic leukemia. Each CDR3 is given with its conserved first and last residue. D genes are given only for firm matches. Rows may omit the clone size; those that give it use once, few, many or a size class.

cdr3_length,clone_size,j_call,d_call,v_call,cdr3_aa,cdr3_nt
15,few,TRBJ1-5,NA,TRBV19,CASSIGRHSNQPQHF,TGTGCCAGTAGTATAGGCAGACATAGCAATCAGCCCCAGCATTTT
14,NA,TRBJ1-1,NA,TRBV4-1,CASSQPPMSRRAFF,TGCGCCAGCAGCCAACCCCCGATGAGTAGGCGGGCTTTCTTT
13,NA,TRBJ1-1,NA,TRBV27,CARSVTVNTEAFF,TGTGCCCGCAGTGTGACAGTTAACACTGAAGCTTTCTTT
15,NA,TRBJ2-1,TRBD2,TRBV10-3,CAISGRAGTYNEQFF,TGTGCCATCAGTGGCCGAGCGGGAACCTACAATGAGCAGTTCTTC
11,NA,TRBJ1-2,NA,TRBV27,CATGRGYGYTF,TGTGCCACCGGACGGGGCTATGGCTACACCTTC
12,NA,TRBJ1-1,NA,TRBV6-5,CASSYSGAKAFF,TGTGCCAGCAGTTACTCGGGCGCTAAAGCTTTCTTT
15,few,TRBJ2-5,TRBD2,TRBV6-5,CASRPGLAGRGTQYF,TGTGCCAGCAGACCGGGACTAGCGGGGCGGGGGACCCAGTACTTC
13,NA,TRBJ1-1,NA,TRBV9,CASSRGALTEAFF,TGTGCCAGCAGTCGCGGAGCGCTCACTGAAGCTTTCTTT
15,NA,TRBJ1-1,NA,TRBV25-1,CASSELQGGGTEAFF,TGTGCCAGCAGTGAACTACAGGGCGGCGGCACTGAAGCTTTCTTT
17,NA,TRBJ1-1,NA,TRBV15,CATSRDQGVVSNTEAFF,TGTGCCACCAGCAGAGATCAAGGGGTCGTCTCGAACACTGAAGCTTTCTTT
11,NA,TRBJ2-1,NA,TRBV11-2,CASRVGNEQFF,TGTGCCAGCAGGGTGGGCAATGAGCAGTTCTTC
11,once,TRBJ1-1,NA,TRBV29-1,CSVRQTTEAFF,TGCAGCGTTAGGCAGACCACTGAAGCTTTCTTT
15,NA,TRBJ1-1,NA,TRBV7-3,CASSPGGGGGAKAFF,TGTGCCAGCAGCCCAGGCGGCGGGGGCGGCGCGAAGGCTTTCTTT
14,NA,TRBJ2-7,TRBD2,TRBV6-5,CASSYRPSGYEQYF,TGTGCCAGCAGTTACAGGCCTAGCGGCTACGAGCAGTACTTC
19,once,TRBJ2-6,NA,TRBV28,CASSFPVDHSGTGANVLTF,TGTGCCAGCAGTTTCCCCGTCGACCATTCCGGGACAGGGGCCAACGTCCTGACTTTC
15,NA,TRBJ2-3,TRBD1,TRBV9,CASSVAKGAADTQYF,TGTGCCAGCAGCGTAGCTAAGGGGGCAGCAGATACGCAGTATTTT
16,NA,TRBJ2-5,NA,TRBV25-1,CASSDPAGTDQETQYF,TGTGCCAGCAGTGACCCAGCGGGGACAGATCAAGAGACCCAGTACTTC
14,few,TRBJ1-1,TRBD1,TRBV10-3,CAIRRTGGNTEAFF,TGTGCCATCAGACGGACAGGGGGCAACACTGAAGCTTTCTTT
18,NA,TRBJ2-3,NA,TRBV11-2,CASSLDARGSTSTDTQYF,TGTGCCAGCAGCTTAGACGCCCGAGGAAGTACTAGCACAGATACGCAGTATTTT
13,many,TRBJ2-5,NA,TRBV6-5,CASGEAQKETQYF,TGTGCCAGCGGGGAGGCACAGAAAGAGACCCAGTACTTC
14,few,TRBJ2-2,NA,TRBV5-4,CASSLAGSTGELFF,TGTGCCAGCAGTCTTGCAGGGTCCACCGGGGAGCTGTTTTTT
13,NA,TRBJ2-3,NA,TRBV28,CASSSPSTDTQYF,TGTGCCAGTTCTAGCCCTAGCACAGATACGCAGTATTTT
15,NA,TRBJ2-6,TRBD2,TRBV4-2,CASSLRGGRTNVLTF,TGTGCCAGCAGCTTGAGGGGCGGGAGGACCAACGTCCTGACTTTC
12,NA,TRBJ1-1,NA,TRBV7-3,CASSGPGPGAFF,TGTGCCAGCAGCGGCCCGGGACCGGGGGCTTTCTTT
14,NA,TRBJ2-1,TRBD2,TRBV2,CASERGGSYNEQFF,TGTGCCAGCGAGCGGGGGGGCTCCTACAATGAGCAGTTCTTC
13,NA,TRBJ2-7,NA,TRBV5-5,CASSLRLAGEQYF,TGTGCCAGCAGCTTGAGGCTAGCAGGTGAGCAGTACTTC
13,NA,TRBJ1-2,TRBD1,TRBV7-9,CASRDRGGVGYTF,TGTGCCAGCCGAGACAGGGGAGGGGTTGGCTACACCTTC
15,NA,TRBJ1-2,NA,TRBV7-3,CASSLTAGPPLVYTF,TGTGCCAGCAGCTTAACCGCGGGCCCTCCCCTTGTCTACACCTTC
15,NA,TRBJ1-1,NA,TRBV21-1,CASSKVQSGNTEAFF,TGTGCCAGCAGCAAAGTCCAGTCAGGGAACACTGAAGCTTTCTTT
14,few,TRBJ2-7,NA,TRBV28,CASSLILTPYEQYF,TGTGCCAGCAGTTTGATCTTGACACCCTACGAGCAGTACTTC
13,NA,TRBJ1-2,NA,TRBV19,CASSIGGNYGYTF,TGTGCCAGTAGTATCGGGGGGAACTATGGCTACACCTTC
16,NA,TRBJ2-1,NA,TRBV11-1,CASSRGEGRTDNEQFF,TGTGCCAGCAGCCGCGGGGAAGGGCGGACGGACAATGAGCAGTTCTTC
15,NA,TRBJ2-7,TRBD2,TRBV7-9,CASSPPGRGGYEQYF,TGTGCCAGCAGCCCCCCTGGCCGGGGGGGCTACGAGCAGTACTTC
13,NA,TRBJ1-1,TRBD1,TRBV28,CASSQQGGTEAFF,TGTGCCAGCAGCCAACAGGGGGGCACTGAAGCTTTCTTT
13,NA,TRBJ1-2,NA,TRBV6-4,CASSPEANYGYTF,TGTGCCAGCAGCCCAGAAGCTAACTATGGCTACACCTTC
22,NA,TRBJ2-3,TRBD2,TRBV2,CASSEAGLGGRPHLRVTDTQYF,TGTGCCAGCAGTGAAGCGGGTTTGGGCGGGAGACCGCACCTCCGCGTCACAGATACGCAGTATTTT
15,few,TRBJ2-2,TRBD1,TRBV13,CASSRGTGNTGELFF,TGTGCCAGCAGCCGGGGGACAGGAAACACCGGGGAGCTGTTTTTT
13,NA,TRBJ1-6,NA,TRBV30,CAWSAGNNSPLHF,TGTGCCTGGAGTGCGGGGAACAATTCACCCCTCCACTTT
13,NA,TRBJ2-7,TRBD1,TRBV10-1,CASRSTGFYEQYF,TGCGCCAGCAGGTCGACAGGGTTCTACGAGCAGTACTTC